The clone carrying this TCR beta chain has a count of ten or more. Using immunoSEQ multiplex PCR, the repertoire was profiled, and TCRdb retains in-frame clones only, with some absent. The record shows approximately 39,000 clones for this sample, with no singletons present. In germline, CDR1 is LNHDA, CDR2 SQIVND (reference sequence). The CDR3 consists of 14 residues. V was cut by 6 bases and J by 4 bases, with 12 bases left in between. This specimen belongs to a study of T cells after posttransplantation cyclophosphamide. This sequence joins TRBV19 and TRBJ1-4; D is possibly TRBD1 (6 bases). The TCR comes from a girl between 5 and 17 years old in good health, CMV-negative, and a related stem cell transplant donor. The sequencing input was PBMCs. DNA for the CDR3: TGTGCCAGTAGCAAGGACAGAGTTAATGAAAAACTGTTTTTT. The encoded protein is CASSKDRVNEKLFF.